This T cell receptor beta chain emerged from a study of cytomegalovirus exposure and HLA in healthy donors. Vbeta (60) and Jbeta (13) primers were used in the PCR. The method was immunoSEQ multiplex PCR; TCRdb's version includes in-frame clones alone and lacks a portion of them. Seen here are around 130,000 clones, about four fifths observed once, and the top ten hold less than 0.75%. J gave up 0 bases and V 9 bases, and 24 bases lay outside the gene matches. Germline assignment: CDR1 SNHLY and CDR2 FYNNEI. The CDR3 is 20 amino acids. Details on this clone: Its target is not known.

Study findings and constraints: About 180 TCR beta chains were listed as cytomegalovirus-associated. TRBV6-2, TRBV6-3 and other indistinguishable V segments were excluded. In presence/absence analyses, roughly uniform sequencing depth across donors was assumed.

The receptor was isolated from a man aged 18 to 29 in good health and CMV-seronegative. The chain uses TRBV2 and TRBJ1-1; TRBD1 matches 8 bases. The sequencing sample was made of PBMCs. The CDR3 region is CARWTGFRFSTRSMNTEAFF. DNA for the CDR3: TGTGCCAGGTGGACAGGGTTTCGGTTCTCTACGAGGAGTATGAACACTGAAGCTTTCTTT.